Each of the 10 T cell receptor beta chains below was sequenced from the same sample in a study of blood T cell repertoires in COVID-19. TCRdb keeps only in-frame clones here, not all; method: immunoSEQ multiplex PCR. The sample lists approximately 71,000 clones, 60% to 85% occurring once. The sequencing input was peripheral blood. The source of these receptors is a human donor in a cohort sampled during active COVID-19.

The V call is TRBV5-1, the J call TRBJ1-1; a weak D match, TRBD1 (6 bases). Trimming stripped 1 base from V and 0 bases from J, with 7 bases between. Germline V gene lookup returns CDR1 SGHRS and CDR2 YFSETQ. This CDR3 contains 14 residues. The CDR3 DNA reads TGCGCCAGCAGCTTGCAGGGGATGAACACTGAAGCTTTCTTT. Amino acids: CASSLQGMNTEAFF.

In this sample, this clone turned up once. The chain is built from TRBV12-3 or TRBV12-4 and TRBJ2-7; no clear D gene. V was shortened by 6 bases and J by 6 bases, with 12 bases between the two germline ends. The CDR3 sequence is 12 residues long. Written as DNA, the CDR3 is TGTGCCAGCAGCCACCACGCGGCCGAGCAGTACTTC. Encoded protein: CASSHHAAEQYF.

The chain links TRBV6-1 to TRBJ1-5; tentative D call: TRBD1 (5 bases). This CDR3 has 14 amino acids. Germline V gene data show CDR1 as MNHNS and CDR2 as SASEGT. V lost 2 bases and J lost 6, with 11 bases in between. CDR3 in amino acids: CASSESSRGQPQHF. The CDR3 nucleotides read TGTGCCAGCAGTGAATCATCAAGGGGTCAGCCCCAGCATTTT.

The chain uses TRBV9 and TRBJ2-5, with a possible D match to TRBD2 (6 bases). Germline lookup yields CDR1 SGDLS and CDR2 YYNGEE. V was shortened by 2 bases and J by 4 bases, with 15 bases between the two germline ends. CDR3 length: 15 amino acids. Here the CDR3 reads CASSVGGWTAETQYF. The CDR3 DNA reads TGTGCCAGCAGCGTCGGAGGGTGGACCGCAGAGACCCAGTACTTC.

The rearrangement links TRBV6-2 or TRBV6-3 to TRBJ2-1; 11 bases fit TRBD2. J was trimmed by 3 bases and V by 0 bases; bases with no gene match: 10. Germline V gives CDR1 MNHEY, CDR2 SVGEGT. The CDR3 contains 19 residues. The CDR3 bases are TGTGCCAGCAGTTACTCGATTACTAGCGGGAGACCCTTCTACAATGAGCAGTTCTTC. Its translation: CASSYSITSGRPFYNEQFF.

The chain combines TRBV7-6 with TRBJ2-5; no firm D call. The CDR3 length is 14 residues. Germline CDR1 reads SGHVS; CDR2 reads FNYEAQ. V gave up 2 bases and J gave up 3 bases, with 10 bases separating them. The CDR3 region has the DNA TGTGCCAGCAGCTTATCCGGTTATAAAGAGACCCAGTACTTC. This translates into CASSLSGYKETQYF.

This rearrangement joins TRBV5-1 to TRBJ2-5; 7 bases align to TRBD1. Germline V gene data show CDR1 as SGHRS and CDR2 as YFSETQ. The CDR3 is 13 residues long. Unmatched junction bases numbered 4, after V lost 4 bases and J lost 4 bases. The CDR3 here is CASSVRQGETQYF. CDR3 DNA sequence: TGCGCCAGCAGCGTCCGACAGGGAGAGACCCAGTACTTC. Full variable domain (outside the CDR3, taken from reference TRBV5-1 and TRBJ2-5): KAGVTQTPRYLIKTRGQQVTLSCSPISGHRSVSWYQQTPGQGLQFLFEYFSETQRNKGNFPGRFSGRQFSNSRSEMNVSTLELGDSALYLCASSVRQGETQYFGPGTRLLVL.

This chain's CDR3 is CASSWGPAGRRNTGELFF. CDR3 DNA: TGTGCCAGCAGCTGGGGACCAGCGGGCCGTCGTAACACCGGGGAGCTGTTTTTT. The chain carries TRBV7-2 and TRBJ2-2, with D tentatively TRBD2 (6 bases). V lost 4 bases and J lost 2, with 20 bases in between. From germline, CDR1 is SGHTA and CDR2 FQGNSA. This CDR3 contains 18 residues.

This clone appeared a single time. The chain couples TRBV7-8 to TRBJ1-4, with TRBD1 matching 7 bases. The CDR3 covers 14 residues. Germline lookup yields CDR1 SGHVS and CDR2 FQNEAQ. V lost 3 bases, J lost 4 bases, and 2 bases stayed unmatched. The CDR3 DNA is TGTGCCAGCAGCTTGGGGACAGTTAATGAAAAACTGTTTTTT. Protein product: CASSLGTVNEKLFF. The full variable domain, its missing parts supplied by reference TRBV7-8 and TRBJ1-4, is GAGVSQSPRYKVAKRGQDVALRCDPISGHVSLFWYQQALGQGPEFLTYFQNEAQLDKSGLPSDRFFAERPEGSVSTLKIQRTQQEDSAVYLCASSLGTVNEKLFFGSGTQLSVL.

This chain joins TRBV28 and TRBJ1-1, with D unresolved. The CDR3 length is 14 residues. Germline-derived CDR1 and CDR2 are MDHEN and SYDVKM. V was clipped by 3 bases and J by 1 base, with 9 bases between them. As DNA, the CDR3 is TGTGCCAGCAGTTTGCCCAGAAGGAACACTGAAGCTTTCTTT. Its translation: CASSLPRRNTEAFF.